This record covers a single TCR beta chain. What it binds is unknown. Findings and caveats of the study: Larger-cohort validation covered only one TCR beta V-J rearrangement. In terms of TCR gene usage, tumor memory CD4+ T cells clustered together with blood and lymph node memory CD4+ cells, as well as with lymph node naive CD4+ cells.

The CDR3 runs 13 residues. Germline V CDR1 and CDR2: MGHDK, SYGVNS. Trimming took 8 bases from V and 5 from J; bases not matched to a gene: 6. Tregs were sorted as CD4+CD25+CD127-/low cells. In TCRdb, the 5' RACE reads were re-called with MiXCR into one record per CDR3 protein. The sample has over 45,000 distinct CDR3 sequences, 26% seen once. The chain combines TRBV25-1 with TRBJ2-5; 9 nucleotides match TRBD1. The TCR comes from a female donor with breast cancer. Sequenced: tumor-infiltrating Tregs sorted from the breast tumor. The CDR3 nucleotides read TGTGCCAGCTTACACAGGGGGCATGAGACCCAGTACTTC. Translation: CASLHRGHETQYF.